One T cell receptor beta chain is described in this entry. Its antigen is unidentified. All trial patients relapsed after autologous stem cell transplantation. The data were obtained in a study of PD-1 blockade in classical Hodgkin lymphoma. Overall study: Patients were administered nivolumab (3 mg/kg intravenously) every 2 weeks.

The V end lost 4 bases, the J end lost 3 bases, and 16 bases lay between the germline ends. Germline lookup yields CDR1 SGDLS and CDR2 YYNGEE. This CDR3 region has 15 residues. Whole-study results and caveats: There remain no defined causes for the repertoire differences, which possibly reflect disease activity or prior therapy. Newly diagnosed patients reportedly trailed healthy donors in baseline TCR diversity.

Generated by immunoSEQ multiplex PCR, the TCRdb table keeps only in-frame clones and is missing some. The sample lists 100,000 or so clones, around 89% occurring once. This TCR came from a human donor with classical Hodgkin lymphoma. The sample in question was peripheral blood mononuclear cells (PBMCs), obtained before the second cycle of nivolumab. This sequence joins TRBV9 and TRBJ1-1; D call uncertain. The CDR3 here is CASSPGPDKDTEAFF. The DNA of the CDR3 is TGTGCCAGCAGCCCCGGTCCAGACAAGGACACTGAAGCTTTCTTT.